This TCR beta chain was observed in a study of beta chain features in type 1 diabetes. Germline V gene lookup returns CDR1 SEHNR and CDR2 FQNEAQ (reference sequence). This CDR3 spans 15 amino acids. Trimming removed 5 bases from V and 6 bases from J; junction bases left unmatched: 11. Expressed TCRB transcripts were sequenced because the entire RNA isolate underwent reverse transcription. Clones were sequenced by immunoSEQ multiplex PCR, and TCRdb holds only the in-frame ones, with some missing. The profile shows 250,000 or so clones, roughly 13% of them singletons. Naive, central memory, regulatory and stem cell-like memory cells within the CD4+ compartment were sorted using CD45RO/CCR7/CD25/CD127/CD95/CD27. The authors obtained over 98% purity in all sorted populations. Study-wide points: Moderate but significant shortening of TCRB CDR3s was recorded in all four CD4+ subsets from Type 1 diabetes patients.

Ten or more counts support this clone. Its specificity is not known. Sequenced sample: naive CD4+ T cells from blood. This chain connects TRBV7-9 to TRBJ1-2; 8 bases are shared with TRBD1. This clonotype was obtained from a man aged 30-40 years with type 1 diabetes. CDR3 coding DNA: TGTGCCAGCAGCCCCGGACAGGGAGAGGTAGATGGCTACACCTTC. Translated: CASSPGQGEVDGYTF.